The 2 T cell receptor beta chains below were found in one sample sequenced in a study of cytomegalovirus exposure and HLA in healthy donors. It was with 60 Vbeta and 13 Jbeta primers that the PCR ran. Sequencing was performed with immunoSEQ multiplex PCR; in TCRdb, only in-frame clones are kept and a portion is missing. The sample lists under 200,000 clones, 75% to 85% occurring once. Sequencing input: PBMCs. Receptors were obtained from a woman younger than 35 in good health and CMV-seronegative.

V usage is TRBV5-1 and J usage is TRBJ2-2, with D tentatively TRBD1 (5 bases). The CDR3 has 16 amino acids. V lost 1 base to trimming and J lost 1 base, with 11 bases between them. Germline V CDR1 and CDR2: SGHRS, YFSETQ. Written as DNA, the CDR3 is TGCGCCAGCAGCTTGCTCGCAGGGTGGAACACCGGGGAGCTGTTTTTT. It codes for CASSLLAGWNTGELFF.

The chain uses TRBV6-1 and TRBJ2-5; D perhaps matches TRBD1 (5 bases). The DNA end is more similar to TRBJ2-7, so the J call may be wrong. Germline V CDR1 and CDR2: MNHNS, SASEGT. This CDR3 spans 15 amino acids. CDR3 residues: CASTSRTPMTYEQYF. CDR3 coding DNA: TGTGCCAGCACTTCCCGGACACCTATGACCTACGAGCAGTACTTC.